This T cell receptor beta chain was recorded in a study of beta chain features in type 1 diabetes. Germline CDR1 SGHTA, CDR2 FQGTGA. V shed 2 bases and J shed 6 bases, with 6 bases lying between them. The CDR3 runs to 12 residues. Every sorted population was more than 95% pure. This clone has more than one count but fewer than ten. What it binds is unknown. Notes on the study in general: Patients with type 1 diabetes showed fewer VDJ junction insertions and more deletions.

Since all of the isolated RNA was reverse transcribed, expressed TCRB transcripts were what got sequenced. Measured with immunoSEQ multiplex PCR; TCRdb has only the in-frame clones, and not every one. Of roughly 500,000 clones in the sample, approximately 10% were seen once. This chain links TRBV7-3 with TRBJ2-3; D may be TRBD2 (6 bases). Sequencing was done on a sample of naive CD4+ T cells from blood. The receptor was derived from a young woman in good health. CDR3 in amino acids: CASSLREDTQYF. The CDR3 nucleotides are TGTGCCAGCAGCTTACGGGAGGATACGCAGTATTTT.